This T cell receptor beta chain was identified during a study of response to subunit inactivated influenza vaccine. Study observations and caveats: It was suggested by the authors that few new T cells are recruited by each seasonal influenza vaccination.

TCRdb re-analysed the RT-PCR reads in MiXCR, keeping a single row per CDR3 protein. Here the sample spans some 800,000 distinct CDR3 sequences, approximately 22% being singletons. This CDR3 is 15 amino acids long. The ends were cut back, 5 bases at V and 4 bases at J, with 16 bases in the middle. There are many counts of this clonotype. The antigen remains undetermined. Here the sequenced sample was PBMCs from blood, taken around 5 days after vaccination. This chain joins TRBV12-3 or TRBV12-4 and TRBJ2-3, with D perhaps TRBD2 (6 bases). The receptor was isolated from a man in his fifties or sixties who received an inactivated influenza vaccine. The CDR3, as DNA: TGTGCCAGCAGTCGGGACTCAACAGTGGCAGATACGCAGTATTTT. Translated, it gives CASSRDSTVADTQYF.